Shown below are 4 T cell receptor beta chains from a single sample sequenced in a study of blood T cells in healthy people across ages. Combining a sample-barcoded 5' primer with a J-beta primer mix, a second PCR ran for 7 to 11 cycles. A single record per CDR3 protein comes from TCRdb applying MiXCR to the 5' RACE reads. The sample records approximately 350,000 distinct CDR3 sequences, 52% being singletons. Sequenced material: blood. The receptors stem from a man in his sixties in good health.

This clonotype was seen only a few times. The rearrangement joins TRBV9 to TRBJ2-7; a possible D gene is TRBD1 (6 bases). Trimming took off 3 bases at V and 6 bases at J, with 16 bases between the two ends. The germline gives CDR1 SGDLS, CDR2 YYNGEE. The CDR3 consists of 14 residues. This CDR3 is CASSAHRALGEQYF. CDR3 DNA: TGTGCCAGCAGCGCCCACAGGGCTCTTGGCGAGCAGTACTTC.

CDR3 nucleotide sequence: TGTGCCAGCAGTGTTCCCGGGGAGCAGTACTTC. This codes for CASSVPGEQYF. J is TRBJ2-5 and V is TRBV2, with D perhaps TRBD2 (5 bases). Germline assignment: CDR1 SNHLY and CDR2 FYNNEI. Trimming took off 4 bases at V and 11 bases at J, with 11 bases between the two ends. The CDR3 is 11 amino acids.

J is TRBJ1-4 and V is TRBV7-6; a possible D gene is TRBD1 (6 bases). Trimming left V 1 base short and J 1 base short, with 13 bases between. The length of the CDR3 is 17 residues. The germline V gene encodes CDR1 SGHVS and CDR2 FNYEAQ. The CDR3 DNA reads as TGTGCCAGCAGCTTAGGGGCCACAGGGAAAACTAATGAAAAACTGTTTTTT. Its translation is CASSLGATGKTNEKLFF.

The genes are TRBV29-1 and TRBJ2-1; 9 bases match TRBD2. This CDR3 is 17 amino acids long. The germline CDR1 and CDR2 sequences are SQVTM and ANQGSEA. V gave up 3 bases and J gave up 10 bases; unmatched junction bases: 19. The CDR3 reads CSVEFGDSSSGRYEQFF. The CDR3 DNA is TGCAGCGTTGAGTTCGGGGACAGCAGTAGCGGGAGATACGAGCAGTTCTTC.